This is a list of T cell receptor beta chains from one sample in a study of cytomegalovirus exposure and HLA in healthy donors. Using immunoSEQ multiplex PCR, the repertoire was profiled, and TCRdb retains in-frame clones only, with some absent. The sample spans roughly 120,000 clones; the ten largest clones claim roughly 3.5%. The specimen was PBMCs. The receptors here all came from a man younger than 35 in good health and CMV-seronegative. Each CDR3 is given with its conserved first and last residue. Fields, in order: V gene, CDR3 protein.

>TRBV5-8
CASSSRTGHSTDTQYF
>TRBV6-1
CASSVDRGGNQPQHF
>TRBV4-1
CASSQAPYVANYGYTF
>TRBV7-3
CASSAGFSYNEQFF
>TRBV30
CACRGMNGYTF
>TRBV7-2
CASSPSGRANRDTQYF
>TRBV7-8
CASSLGTLTPYEQYF
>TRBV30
CAWRQGNTEAFF
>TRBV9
CASSPPGMNTEAFF
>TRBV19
CASSIEGQRANYGYTF
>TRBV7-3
CASSPRRVPGGELFF
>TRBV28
CASSLSGKGNQPQHF
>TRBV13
CASSPPGPPGELFF
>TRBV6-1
CASSPTRATEAFF
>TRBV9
CASSVWGVNQPQHF
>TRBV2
CASKKGTGGKLFF
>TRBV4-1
CASSPEGGQHQPQHF
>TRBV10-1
CASSQTSGGGETQYF
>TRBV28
CASRQLRDRETGNIQYF
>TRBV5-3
CARSTAGTSGQETQYF
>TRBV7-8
CASNSGLASNEQFF
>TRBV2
CASSEAGAGGKTQYF
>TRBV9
CASSVATVGRTQYF
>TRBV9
CASSQGEVYQPQHF
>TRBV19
CASSPFPRTIGYTF
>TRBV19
CASRLQGHWPAFF
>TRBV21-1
CASSKIYEGGVRDDTYEQYF
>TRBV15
CATSRGLAGGKETQYF
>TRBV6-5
CASSSPTGNTEAFF
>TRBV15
CATSREGGLAGNNEQFF
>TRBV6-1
CASNTGGQDEQYF
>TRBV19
CASTHRGNTIYF
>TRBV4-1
CASSHLQGANTEAFF
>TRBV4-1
CASSPEYGAWANEQFF
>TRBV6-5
CASSYAGTVHEQYF
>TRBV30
CAWSIGQKETQYF
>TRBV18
CASSPLQGPSSGNTIYF
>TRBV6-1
CASRSDFFYGYTF
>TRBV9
CASSVSPSNTEAFF
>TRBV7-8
CASSLGLAGLSTDTQYF
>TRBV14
CASSQVARIVAGELFF
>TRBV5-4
CASILDTGGTVSEQFF